This T cell receptor beta chain was sequenced for a study of blood T cell repertoires in COVID-19. Study as a whole: Collection of acute and convalescent COVID-19 samples took place in the United States, Italy and Spain. T cells, B-cell-depleted T cells, or PBMCs supplied cDNA or gDNA.

The CDR3 has 15 residues. The germline V gene has CDR1 LGHDT and CDR2 YNNKEL (reference sequence). Trimming stripped 0 bases from V and 7 bases from J, with 13 bases between. The authors' processing: Cell counts per sample came from amplifying reference gene primers. Method: immunoSEQ multiplex PCR; TCRdb's copy keeps in-frame clones and lacks some. V, J and clone size are taken as reported in that table, and D and trimming were inferred from the DNA itself. The sample holds 250,000 to 300,000 clones; about 90% are singletons and the top ten take about 1.6%. This clonotype was obtained from a middle-aged woman who had recovered from COVID-19. Sequencing input: peripheral blood. The gene calls are TRBV3-1 (or the pseudogene TRBV3-2) and TRBJ2-1, with D tentatively TRBD1 (5 bases). The CDR3 region is CASSQDQEGVNEQFF. The CDR3 nucleotides read TGTGCCAGCAGCCAAGATCAGGAAGGGGTGAATGAGCAGTTCTTC.